This T cell receptor beta chain comes out of a study of cytotoxic CD8 clonotypes in ibrutinib-treated CLL listed by TCRdb under 2021. At the level of the whole study: In this cohort, over 14 patients were treatment-naive and fewer than 13 were relapsed/refractory, while roughly 18 had unmutated IGHV. Partial responses were observed in about 25 patients and complete responses in 2; after a median follow-up of 68 months, remission was maintained in roughly 14 patients and progression was observed in roughly twelve. The response samples were drawn at a median of approximately twelve months into treatment, with a range of roughly 6 to 40 months. Of the roughly 86 people in the trial, about two dozen had longitudinal samples available. Cryopreserved peripheral blood mononuclear cells were collected before treatment, at response, and at either disease progression or sustained remission. On average, each sample yielded 255,043 productive templates and under 95,000 productive rearrangements. All remission and progressive disease samples were collected while patients were still receiving ibrutinib. General findings and caveats noted by the study authors: Clonality rose at ibrutinib response, remained stable during sustained remission, and dropped back toward baseline at progression. Sampling times were not matched between sustained-remission and progressing patients, and lymph node repertoires were not studied. At baseline, clonality was higher than in age-matched healthy donors and showed a strong correlation with circulating CD8+ T-cell counts. Public clonotypes were found to be uncommon and were observed to contract or remain stable during treatment; the increase in clonality was shown to reflect expansion of private clonotypes at ibrutinib response.

This clone was found once. Its antigen is still unknown. No clone much larger than this one lies a single base away; base qualities are absent. According to the study, the label for this sample's time point signals: progressive disease on ibrutinib. For TCR beta library preparation, 1.5 to 2 micrograms of genomic DNA were extracted from the cryopreserved PBMCs. Longitudinal blood samples from CLL patients on ibrutinib monotherapy were analyzed using high-throughput TCR beta sequencing. Patients were enrolled in a phase 2 open-label single-center ibrutinib monotherapy trial. Each clonotype received, on average, approximately 9.9x coverage in deep resolution sequencing performed on a MiSeq, where the target depth lay between 1 in 1 million and 1 in 200,000 T cells. The immunoSEQ hsTCRB Kit was used to generate TCR beta libraries. The published analysis was carried out like this. ImmunoSEQ Data Assistant and ImmunoSEQ Analyzer were used for data analysis, and V, D and J genes were assigned according to IMGT definitions. Clonality was computed as one minus normalized Shannon entropy of productive rearrangement frequencies, ranging from 0 to 1. Only overrepresented clonotypes making up at least 0.05% of each patient's repertoire were included in the public clonotype analysis. Repertoires from about a dozen age-matched healthy donors in immuneACCESS were used as clonality controls. TCRdb provides this immuneACCESS table in a form limited to in-frame rearrangements. Some clones are lacking; in checked studies, under half of them reflect an unresolved V gene, and why the rest are absent is not known. D and trimming were read from the DNA, whereas the V and J calls and clone size are those reported in that table. The sample profile shows 42,000 or so clones; roughly 65% of them were found once. Of the sample, under 8% falls within the top ten clones.

This material consisted of PBMCs, taken at disease progression, from a patient treated with ibrutinib. The receptor comes from a human donor with chronic lymphocytic leukemia.

The nucleotides read TGTGCCAGCAGAACCGAGAGCCTAGGGCATACGCAGTATTTT. The encoded protein is CASRTESLGHTQYF. This receptor chain uses TRBV2 and TRBJ2-3, with the D gene uncertain. The trim is 6 bases for V and 7 bases for J, with a gap of 17 bases between the germline ends. The CDR3 contains 14 residues, cysteine and phenylalanine counted. The sequence is cut down to CDR3 DNA, 42 bases in frame from base 1. The germline V gene sets CDR1 to SNHLY and CDR2 to FYNNEI.